These 5 T cell receptor beta chains originate from one sample sequenced in a study of tumor-infiltrating lymphocytes in primary liver carcinoma. The investigators made TCR beta cDNA from roughly 460 ng total RNA, using a constant-region primer. Three nested multiplex PCR rounds of slightly modified ARM-PCR generated TCR beta libraries. TRBV1-TRBV30 forward primers paired with a C-beta reverse primer drove the first two PCR rounds, about 9 cycles each. TCRdb re-called the multiplex PCR reads through MiXCR, storing one row per CDR3 protein. The sample consists of about 120,000 distinct CDR3 sequences, around 70% of them appearing once. Both RNA and DNA were isolated together from roughly 20-30 mg of bulk tissue that had not been sorted. The sequenced material came from tumor-adjacent normal liver tissue. These receptors were taken from an older woman with primary liver carcinoma and hepatitis B virus infection.

The genes are TRBV7-3 and TRBJ2-1; 13 positions agree with TRBD2. The CDR3 is 15 amino acids. Germline trimming cut 5 bases from V and 9 bases from J; bases unmatched to any gene: 7. Germline V gene data show CDR1 as SGHTA and CDR2 as FQGTGA. The CDR3 here is CASSRTSGSYVEQFF. CDR3 nucleotide sequence: TGTGCCAGCAGCCGGACTAGCGGGAGTTATGTTGAGCAGTTCTTC.

The V and J genes are TRBV5-5 and TRBJ1-4, with 9 bases identical to TRBD1. This CDR3 has 14 residues. Per germline, CDR1 SGHKS and CDR2 YYEKEE (reference sequence). J lost 12 bases, V lost 2 bases, and 8 bases had no gene match. CDR3 nucleotide sequence: TGTGCCAGCAGCTTCGGCGGGACAGGGTGGGAACTGTTTTTT. The encoded protein is CASSFGGTGWELFF.

Regarding this clonotype: This may be a read error, as it is one base from a much larger clone. The V and J genes are TRBV5-1 and TRBJ2-5, with a tentative D call TRBD1 (5 bases). This CDR3 comprises 13 residues. The V gene's germline CDR1 is SGHRS and CDR2 YFSETQ. DNA of the CDR3: TGCGCCAGCAACTTGGGGCCCCAAGAGACCCAGTACTTC. Translating it yields CASNLGPQETQYF. Full variable domain (missing parts from reference TRBV5-1 and TRBJ2-5): KAGVTQTPRYLIKTRGQQVTLSCSPISGHRSVSWYQQTPGQGLQFLFEYFSETQRNKGNFPGRFSGRQFSNSRSEMNVSTLELGDSALYLCASNLGPQETQYFGPGTRLLVL.

As regards this clonotype: The junction shows a germline mismatch at one end, possibly a read error. This chain uses TRBV6-6 with TRBJ2-1; D not certain. The CDR3 runs to 14 residues. From germline, CDR1 is MNHNY and CDR2 SVGAGI (reference sequence). The CDR3 region has the DNA TGTGCCAGCAGTTACTCTTCCAAAGGCTATGAGGAGTTCTTC. It yields the protein CASSYSSKGYEEFF.

In the case of this clonotype: One end of the junction is discordant with germline, which a read error may explain. The genes are TRBV11-2 and TRBJ2-2, with a weak D call TRBD2 (5 bases). This CDR3 has 15 residues. CDR1 is SGHAT and CDR2 is FQNNGV in the germline V gene. The CDR3 DNA sequence: TGTGCCAGTAGCTTATGGCCTAGTGTAGCCGGGGTGCTGTTTTTT. Its translation: CASSLWPSVAGVLFF.